Below, 21 T cell receptor beta chains from the same sample are listed, as sequenced in a study of vaccination effects on CD4 cells after COVID-19. The protocol was immunoSEQ multiplex PCR, while the TCRdb copy is restricted to in-frame clones and leaves out a portion. The data hold around 79,000 clones, with 78% observed a single time. Antigen-specific CD4+ T cell clonotypes were called by their expansion after viral peptide-pool culture in ViraFEST. Following 10 days of culture, CD4+ T cells were isolated. Vaccine recipients had no previous SARS-CoV-2 infection; their nucleocapsid antibodies were negative. Their antigen targets remain unknown. The source was CD4+ T cells from PBMCs cultured with SARS-CoV-2 spike peptides, collected before COVID-19 vaccination. Every receptor here comes from a human donor who received a COVID-19 vaccine.

The chain is built from TRBV5-1 and TRBJ2-3; D is possibly TRBD1 (5 bases). This CDR3 spans 14 amino acids. Trimming took 1 base from V and 4 from J, leaving 10 bases between them. CDR1 is SGHRS and CDR2 is YFSETQ in the germline V gene. The CDR3 bases are TGCGCCAGCAGCTTGAATGGGGCGGCAGATACGCAGTATTTT. This codes for CASSLNGAADTQYF.

The gene calls are TRBV5-1 and TRBJ2-7, with D tentatively TRBD1 or TRBD2 (5 bases each). V was pared by 7 bases and J by 7 bases, with 21 bases between. CDR1 and CDR2 from the germline V gene are SGHRS and YFSETQ. The CDR3 spans 14 residues. Here the CDR3 reads CASFSGPSLWEQYV. CDR3 DNA sequence: TGCGCCAGCTTCTCGGGGCCATCTTTGTGGGAGCAGTACGTC.

This clone was detected once. CDR3 DNA: TGTGCCAGCAGCCGACAGCTTAATGAAAAACTGTTTTTT. It yields the protein CASSRQLNEKLFF. This chain joins TRBV5-5 and TRBJ1-4, with D possibly matching TRBD1 (5 bases). This CDR3 region has 13 residues. V dropped 4 bases and J dropped 4 bases, with 8 bases sitting between them. Germline CDR1 reads SGHKS; CDR2 reads YYEKEE (reference sequence).

The chain combines TRBV5-1 with TRBJ2-2, with 8 bases lining up with TRBD2. This CDR3 has 16 residues. Germline assignment: CDR1 SGHRS and CDR2 YFSETQ. J was trimmed by 1 base and V by 5 bases; bases with no gene match: 7. In DNA form, the CDR3 reads TGCGCCAGCAGTCTTCAACTAGCGGAGAACACCGGGGAGCTGTTTTTT. Translated: CASSLQLAENTGELFF.

CDR3 in amino acids: CASSAVPGATAGELFF. The CDR3 region has the DNA TGTGCCAGCAGTGCGGTCCCGGGGGCGACGGCCGGGGAGCTGTTTTTT. The chain couples TRBV25-1 to TRBJ2-2, with D perhaps given as TRBD1 or TRBD2 (6 bases each). The CDR3 is 16 residues long. CDR1 MGHDK and CDR2 SYGVNS come from the germline V gene. Trimming removed 4 bases from V and 6 bases from J, with 18 bases in between.

This clone was detected a few times. This chain uses TRBV27 with TRBJ2-1; 7 bases align to TRBD1. The CDR3 contains 15 residues. Trimming cost V 3 bases and J 3 bases; bases outside gene matches: 5. Germline loops: CDR1 MNHEY, CDR2 SMNVEV (reference sequence). CDR3: CASSFGRGLYNEQFF. In DNA form, the CDR3 reads TGTGCCAGCAGTTTCGGAAGGGGGCTCTACAATGAGCAGTTCTTC.

This rearrangement joins TRBV5-1 to TRBJ1-4, with a weak D call TRBD1 (5 bases). This CDR3 has 14 amino acids. CDR1 and CDR2 from the germline V gene are SGHRS and YFSETQ. The V gene lost 4 bases and the J gene lost 5 bases, with 12 bases spanning the gap. The CDR3 sequence is CASSTQGANEKLFF. Written as DNA, the CDR3 is TGCGCCAGCAGCACCCAGGGTGCCAATGAAAAACTGTTTTTT.

The V gene is TRBV5-1, the J gene TRBJ2-6, with TRBD1 as a possible D gene (6 bases). The V gene's germline CDR1 is SGHRS and CDR2 YFSETQ. V gave up 3 bases and J gave up 1 base, with 17 bases separating them. The CDR3 has 18 amino acids. The CDR3 DNA reads TGCGCCAGCAGCTCAACTCCTTGGGGGCAATCTGGGGCCAACGTCCTGACTTTC. Protein product: CASSSTPWGQSGANVLTF.

This chain's CDR3 is CASSPRRTGGTQYF. As DNA, the CDR3 is TGTGCCAGCAGCCCCCGGCGGACAGGGGGGACCCAGTACTTC. The chain couples TRBV7-2 to TRBJ2-5, with 10 bases fitting TRBD1. This CDR3 contains 14 residues. Germline assignment: CDR1 SGHTA and CDR2 FQGNSA. Trimming took 5 bases from V and 7 from J; bases not matched to a gene: 7.

The chain couples TRBV27 to TRBJ1-2, with a tentative D call TRBD1 (6 bases). Deletions cut 1 base from V and 6 bases from J, with 12 bases between. The length of the CDR3 is 14 residues. Germline V gene data show CDR1 as MNHEY and CDR2 as SMNVEV (reference sequence). The CDR3 reads CASSLFGGADGYTF. CDR3 DNA sequence: TGTGCCAGCAGTTTATTTGGGGGCGCGGATGGCTACACCTTC.

This chain uses TRBV24-1 with TRBJ2-5, with TRBD1 identical over 11 bases. J gave up 4 bases and V 5 bases, and 8 bases lay outside the gene matches. CDR1 is KGHDR and CDR2 is SFDVKD in the germline V gene. The length of the CDR3 is 16 residues. The CDR3 is CATSAGQGVAGETQYF. The CDR3 nucleotides read TGTGCCACCAGTGCGGGACAGGGGGTGGCGGGAGAGACCCAGTACTTC.

The chain uses TRBV10-3 and TRBJ1-5, with D possibly matching TRBD1 (5 bases). Trimming left V 4 bases short and J 2 bases short, with 9 bases between. The CDR3 totals 14 residues. Per the germline V gene, CDR1 is ENHRY and CDR2 is SYGVKD. The CDR3 sequence is CAISGGGRNQPQHF. The CDR3 coding sequence is TGTGCCATCAGTGGGGGGGGTCGCAATCAGCCCCAGCATTTT.

The J gene is TRBJ2-1, the V gene TRBV24-1; no definite D call. CDR1 is KGHDR, CDR2 SFDVKD, per germline. This CDR3 region has 16 residues. V was shortened by 5 bases and J by 0 bases, with 13 bases between the two germline ends. The CDR3 nucleotides read TGTGCCACCAGTGCCCCGGGCGCCGGCTCCTACAATGAGCAGTTCTTC. Amino acids: CATSAPGAGSYNEQFF.

The chain employs TRBV7-2 and TRBJ1-2; a possible D gene is TRBD1 (5 bases). With 2 bases removed from V and 6 bases from J, the gap between germline ends came to 10 bases. Germline CDR1 is SGHTA and CDR2 is FQGNSA. CDR3 size: 13 residues. The DNA for the CDR3 is TGTGCCAGCAGCTTAAAGGGGAAACATGGCTACACCTTC. This gives the protein CASSLKGKHGYTF.

V is TRBV4-1 and J is TRBJ2-3; a possible D gene is TRBD1 (5 bases). Per germline, CDR1 MGHRA and CDR2 YSYEKL. The CDR3 is made up of 13 amino acids. V gave up 4 bases and J gave up 4 bases, with 9 bases separating them. The CDR3: CASSLRVPDTQYF. CDR3 sequence (DNA): TGCGCCAGCAGCCTCAGGGTCCCAGATACGCAGTATTTT.

The chain is built from TRBV6-5 and TRBJ2-5; tentative D call: TRBD2 (5 bases). CDR3 length: 13 residues. Germline-derived CDR1 and CDR2 are MNHEY and SVGAGI. The V end lost 0 bases, the J end lost 5 bases, and 7 bases lay between the germline ends. CDR3 in DNA: TGTGCCAGCAGTTACTCGGAGGCGGAGACCCAGTACTTC. Translating gives CASSYSEAETQYF.

The chain links TRBV7-2 to TRBJ2-2; D may be TRBD1 (6 bases). Germline loops: CDR1 SGHTA, CDR2 FQGNSA. V was trimmed by 2 bases and J by 4 bases, leaving 14 bases between them. The CDR3 length is 16 residues. The chain's CDR3 is CASSLSGGYSTGELFF. CDR3 bases: TGTGCCAGCAGCTTATCTGGGGGCTATAGCACCGGGGAGCTGTTTTTT.

This clone has a handful of counts. V gene TRBV5-1 combines with J gene TRBJ1-2; the match to TRBD1 covers 8 bases. CDR1 is SGHRS, CDR2 YFSETQ, per germline. The CDR3 runs to 16 residues. V dropped 4 bases and J dropped 4; count of bases not matched to a gene: 12. The CDR3 spells CASSRIGAGGIYGYTF. The CDR3 region has the DNA TGCGCCAGCAGCCGAATCGGGGCAGGGGGCATCTATGGCTACACCTTC.

This chain links TRBV25-1 with TRBJ2-7; D tentatively fits TRBD1 or TRBD2 (5 bases each). There are 16 residues in the CDR3. The V gene's germline CDR1 is MGHDK and CDR2 SYGVNS. V was shortened by 9 bases and J by 0 bases, with 21 bases between the two germline ends. CDR3 DNA: TGTGCCAGAACCCGGGTGGGGGAGTTTAGCTCCTACGAGCAGTACGTC. Amino acid sequence: CARTRVGEFSSYEQYV.

The chain uses TRBV6-2 or TRBV6-3 and TRBJ2-5; maybe TRBD2 (6 bases). CDR1 is MNHEY, CDR2 SVGEGT, per germline. CDR3 length: 14 amino acids. Trimming pared 1 base from V and 5 bases from J, leaving 11 bases between. DNA of the CDR3: TGTGCCAGCAGTTACTTCGCGGGGAGGGAGACCCAGTACTTC. Amino acid sequence: CASSYFAGRETQYF.

The rearrangement uses TRBV6-5 and TRBJ1-1; no clear D gene. Germline CDR1 reads MNHEY; CDR2 reads SVGAGI. With 0 bases removed from V and 8 bases from J, the gap between germline ends came to 7 bases. The CDR3 spans 12 residues. CDR3 sequence reads: CASSYSSQEAFF. In DNA form, the CDR3 reads TGTGCCAGCAGTTACTCGTCCCAGGAAGCTTTCTTT.